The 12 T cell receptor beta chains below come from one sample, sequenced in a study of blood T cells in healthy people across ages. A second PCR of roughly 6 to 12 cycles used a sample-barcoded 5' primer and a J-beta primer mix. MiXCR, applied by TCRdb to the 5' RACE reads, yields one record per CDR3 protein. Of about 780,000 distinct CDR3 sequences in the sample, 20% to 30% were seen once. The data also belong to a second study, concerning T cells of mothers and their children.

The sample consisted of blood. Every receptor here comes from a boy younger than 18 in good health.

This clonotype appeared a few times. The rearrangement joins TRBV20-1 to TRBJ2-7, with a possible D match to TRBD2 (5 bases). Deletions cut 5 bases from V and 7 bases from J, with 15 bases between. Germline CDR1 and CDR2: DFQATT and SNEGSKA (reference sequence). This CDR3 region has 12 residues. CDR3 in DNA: TGCAGTGCTGTAGACATAACGGGGGAGCAGTACTTC. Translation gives CSAVDITGEQYF.

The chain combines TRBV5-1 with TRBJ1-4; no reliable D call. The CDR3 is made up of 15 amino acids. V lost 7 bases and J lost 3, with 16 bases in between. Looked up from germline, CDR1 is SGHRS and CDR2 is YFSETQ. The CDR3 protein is CASSTNWAANEKLFF. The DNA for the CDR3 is TGCGCCAGCTCTACCAACTGGGCAGCTAATGAAAAACTGTTTTTT. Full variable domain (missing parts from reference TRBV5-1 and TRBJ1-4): KAGVTQTPRYLIKTRGQQVTLSCSPISGHRSVSWYQQTPGQGLQFLFEYFSETQRNKGNFPGRFSGRQFSNSRSEMNVSTLELGDSALYLCASSTNWAANEKLFFGSGTQLSVL.

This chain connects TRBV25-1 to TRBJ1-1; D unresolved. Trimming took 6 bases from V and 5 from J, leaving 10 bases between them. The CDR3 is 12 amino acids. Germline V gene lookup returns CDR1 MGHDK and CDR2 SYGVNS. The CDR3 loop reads CASSLTMTEAFF. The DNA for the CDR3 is TGTGCCAGCAGCCTGACGATGACTGAAGCTTTCTTT.

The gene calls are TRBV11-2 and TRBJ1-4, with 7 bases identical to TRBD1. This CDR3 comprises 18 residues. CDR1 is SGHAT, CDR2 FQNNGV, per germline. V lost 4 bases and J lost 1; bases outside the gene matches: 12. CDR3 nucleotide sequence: TGTGCCAGCAGCTCGCGGGACAGTCTATTAAGAACTAATGAAAAACTGTTTTTT. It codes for CASSSRDSLLRTNEKLFF.

DNA for the CDR3: TGCGCCAGCAGCTTGGCCCAGGGGGATAATTCACCCCTCCACTTT. This translates into CASSLAQGDNSPLHF. The V gene is TRBV5-1, the J gene TRBJ1-6; TRBD1 matches at 7 bases. Per germline, CDR1 SGHRS and CDR2 YFSETQ. V lost 0 bases and J lost 5; bases outside the gene matches: 2. The CDR3 contains 15 residues.

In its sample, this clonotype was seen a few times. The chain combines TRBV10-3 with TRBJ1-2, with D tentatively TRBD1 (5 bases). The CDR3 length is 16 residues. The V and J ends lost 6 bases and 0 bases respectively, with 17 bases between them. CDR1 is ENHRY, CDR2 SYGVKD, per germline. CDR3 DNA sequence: TGTGCCATCAGCCAGCCGGGGCGGCGATCTAACTATGGCTACACCTTC. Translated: CAISQPGRRSNYGYTF.

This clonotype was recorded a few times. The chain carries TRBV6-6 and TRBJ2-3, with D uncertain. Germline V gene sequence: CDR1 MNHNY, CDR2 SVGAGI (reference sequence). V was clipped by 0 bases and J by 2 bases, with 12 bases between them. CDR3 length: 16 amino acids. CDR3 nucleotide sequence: TGTGCCAGCAGTTACTCGTTCCCCAGCTTCACAGATACGCAGTATTTT. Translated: CASSYSFPSFTDTQYF.

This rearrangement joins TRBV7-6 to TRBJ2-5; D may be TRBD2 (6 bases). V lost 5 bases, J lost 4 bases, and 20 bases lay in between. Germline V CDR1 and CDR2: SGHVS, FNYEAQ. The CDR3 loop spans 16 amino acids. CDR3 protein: CASSLGGSGSLETQYF. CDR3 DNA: TGTGCCAGCAGCCTCGGAGGTAGCGGATCTCTAGAGACCCAGTACTTC. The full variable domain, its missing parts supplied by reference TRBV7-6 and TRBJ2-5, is GAGVSQSPRYKVTKRGQDVALRCDPISGHVSLYWYRQALGQGPEFLTYFNYEAQQDKSGLPNDRFSAERPEGSISTLTIQRTEQRDSAMYRCASSLGGSGSLETQYFGPGTRLLVL.

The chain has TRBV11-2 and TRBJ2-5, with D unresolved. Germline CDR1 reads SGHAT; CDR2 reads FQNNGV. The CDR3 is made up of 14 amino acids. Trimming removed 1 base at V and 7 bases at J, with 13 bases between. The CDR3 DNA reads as TGTGCCAGCAGCTTAGGCTCCGCCCGCGTGACCCAGTACTTC. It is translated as CASSLGSARVTQYF.

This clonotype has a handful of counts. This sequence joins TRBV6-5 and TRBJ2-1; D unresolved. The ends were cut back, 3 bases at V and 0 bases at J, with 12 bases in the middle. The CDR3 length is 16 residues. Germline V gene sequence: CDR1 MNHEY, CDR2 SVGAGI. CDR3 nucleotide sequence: TGTGCCAGCAGTTATTTGTTTCCACGCTCCTACAATGAGCAGTTCTTC. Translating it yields CASSYLFPRSYNEQFF.

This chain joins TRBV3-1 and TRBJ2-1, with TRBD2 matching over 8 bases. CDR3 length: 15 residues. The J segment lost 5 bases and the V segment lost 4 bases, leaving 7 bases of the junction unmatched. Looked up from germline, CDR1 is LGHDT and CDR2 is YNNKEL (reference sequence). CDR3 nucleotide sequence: TGTGCCAGCAGCCGCCCGGGAGCGGGGGACAATGAGCAGTTCTTC. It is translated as CASSRPGAGDNEQFF.

For the CDR3, the DNA is TGTGCCAGCAGCCTGACTAGTTTGAATGAGCAGTTCTTC. Translation: CASSLTSLNEQFF. The chain joins TRBV7-2 to TRBJ2-7; a possible D gene is TRBD2 (6 bases). The last part of the DNA fits TRBJ2-1 better; the J call may be wrong. The germline V gene has CDR1 SGHTA and CDR2 FQGNSA. The CDR3 has 13 residues.